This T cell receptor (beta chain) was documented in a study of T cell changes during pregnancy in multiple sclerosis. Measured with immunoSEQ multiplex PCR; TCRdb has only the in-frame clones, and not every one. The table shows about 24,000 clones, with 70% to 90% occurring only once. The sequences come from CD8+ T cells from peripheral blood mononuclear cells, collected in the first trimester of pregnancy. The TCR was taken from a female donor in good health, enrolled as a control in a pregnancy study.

The CDR3 loop is CASSISGGPGELFF. CDR3 DNA sequence: TGTGCCAGCAGCATATCGGGGGGGCCCGGGGAGCTGTTTTTT. This chain joins TRBV7-3 and TRBJ2-2; 8 bases are shared with TRBD2. The germline V gene encodes CDR1 SGHTA and CDR2 FQGTGA. The CDR3 has 14 residues. V shed 5 bases and J 6 bases; nucleotides not matched to a gene: 5. Using reference TRBV7-3 and TRBJ2-2 for the parts outside the CDR3, the full variable domain is GAGVSQTPSNKVTEKGKYVELRCDPISGHTALYWYRQSLGQGPEFLIYFQGTGAADDSGLPNDRFFAVRPEGSVSTLKIQRTERGDSAVYLCASSISGGPGELFFGEGSRLTVL.